This T cell receptor beta chain was sequenced for a study of blood T cell repertoires in COVID-19. Study details: Sites across the United States, Italy and Spain contributed samples from acute and convalescent COVID-19.

The CDR3 has 11 amino acids. Germline assignment: CDR1 DFQATT and CDR2 SNEGSKA (reference sequence). Trimming took 5 bases from V and 9 from J, leaving 11 bases between them. Using immunoSEQ multiplex PCR, the repertoire was profiled, and TCRdb retains in-frame clones only, with some absent. The data hold under 200,000 clones, with over 60% observed a single time. This clonotype was sampled from an elderly woman with acute or convalescent COVID-19. The J gene is TRBJ2-1, the V gene TRBV20-1; TRBD2 might be the D (6 bases). The sequenced material came from peripheral blood. CDR3 amino acids: CSAPLGGEQFF. The CDR3 DNA reads TGCAGTGCTCCCCTGGGGGGTGAGCAGTTCTTC.